One sample yielded the 3 T cell receptor beta chains listed below, sequenced in a study of type 1 regulatory T cells. TCRdb ran MiXCR on the reads and lists one entry per CDR3 protein. The data hold 60,000 to 80,000 distinct CDR3 sequences, with around 57% observed a single time. These receptors are not linked to any known antigen. Material: cultured T cells, either the whole culture or a sorted T cell fraction (not recorded which). Noted subset: Tr1-enriched cell product generated in vitro against host alloantigens. These receptors originate from a human donor in good health.

J is TRBJ2-2 and V is TRBV12-3 or TRBV12-4, with 7 positions matching TRBD1. With V trimmed by 5 bases and J by 4 bases, 4 bases remained unmatched. The CDR3 extends over 14 amino acids. The CDR3 reads CASSEQGSTGELFF. Here the CDR3 DNA reads TGTGCCAGCAGTGAACAGGGGAGCACCGGGGAGCTGTTTTTT.

J is TRBJ2-3 and V is TRBV20-1; D gene unclear. CDR3 length: 14 residues. V shed 5 bases and J shed 2 bases, with 14 bases lying between them. The germline V gene has CDR1 DFQATT and CDR2 SNEGSKA (reference sequence). Here the CDR3 DNA reads TGCAGTGCTCCCCACCCTTCTGACACAGATACGCAGTATTTT. Translated: CSAPHPSDTDTQYF.

This clonotype occurred a few times. Here the CDR3 reads CSARGDSGGPTQYF. CDR3 in DNA: TGCAGTGCTAGGGGTGATAGCGGAGGGCCGACCCAGTACTTC. The V call is TRBV20-1, the J call TRBJ2-5; weak D call: TRBD2 (6 bases). The V end lost 3 bases, the J end lost 7 bases, and 18 bases lay between the germline ends. Germline-derived CDR1 and CDR2 are DFQATT and SNEGSKA (reference sequence). The CDR3 has 14 amino acids.